This TCR beta chain was sequenced during a study of T cells in Graves' hyperthyroidism and ophthalmopathy. Study-level results: Within blood appeared most thyroid clonotypes that had expanded above 0.001. Ophthalmopathy was identified by the model a median about seven months ahead of onset.

This clonotype was seen many times. No antigen is known for it. Amplification yielded TCR beta CDR3 regions, with RNA transcripts as the source. Using the HTBI primer set, a first-round RT-PCR was run on the TCR CDR3. TCRdb fed the multiplex PCR reads into MiXCR, producing one record per CDR3 protein. Among a few hundred thousand distinct CDR3 sequences, approximately 15% were seen once, and the ten largest hold approximately 5.8%. This CDR3 has 18 residues. In germline, CDR1 is KGHDR, CDR2 SFDVKD. V lost 4 bases and J lost 4; bases outside the gene matches: 16. Thyroid ultrasound, orbital computed tomography, clinical symptoms, and serum thyroxine and TRAb underpinned diagnoses. From 9 to 10 ml of fresh peripheral blood, PBMCs were isolated.

The rearrangement uses TRBV24-1 and TRBJ2-3; 7 bases agree with TRBD2. Sequencing input: blood. The TCR sequence derives from a woman between 18 and 29 years old with Graves' hyperthyroidism. As DNA, the CDR3 is TGTGCCACCAGTGACCCCGCTAGGGAGGGCCGGGAGGCAGATACGCAGTATTTT. Encoded protein: CATSDPAREGREADTQYF.